Listed below are T cell receptor beta chains from one sample, sequenced in a study of shared clonotypes between healthy human individuals. Repertoires were generated with immunoSEQ multiplex PCR, while TCRdb's copy carries only in-frame clones and drops some. The sample records about 2.2 million clones, roughly 91% being singletons. Sequencing input: naive CD8+ T cells from PBMCs. The origin of the receptors is a man aged 18 to 30 in good health. Some clones in this sample may be carry-over from other donors' samples. Each CDR3 is given with its conserved first and last residue. D genes are given only for firm matches. Clone size appears in some rows only: once, few, many, or a class for an expanded clone.

clone size	D gene	V gene	J gene	CDR3 DNA	CDR3 protein
.	TRBD2	TRBV19	TRBJ2-5	TGTGCCAGTAGTATAATGGTAGCGGGAGACATCCTCCAAGAGACCCAGTACTTC	CASSIMVAGDILQETQYF
.	.	TRBV19	TRBJ2-6	TGTGCCAGTAGTATAGCGGGACAACGCTCTGGGGCCAACGTCCTGACTTTC	CASSIAGQRSGANVLTF
.	TRBD1	TRBV6-5	TRBJ2-7	TGTGCCAGCAGTCCTTCGACAGGGTCCGACGAGCAGTACTTC	CASSPSTGSDEQYF
.	TRBD1	TRBV13	TRBJ2-3	TGTGCCAGCCGGCTCGGACAGGCCCGCACAGATACGCAGTATTTT	CASRLGQARTDTQYF
.	TRBD2	TRBV19	TRBJ2-1	TGTGCCAGTAGTATAGCCAGCGGGAGTTTCGGTGAGCAGTTCTTC	CASSIASGSFGEQFF
.	.	TRBV9	TRBJ2-1	TGTGCCAGCAGCGCGGGACTCAGGGAGCAGTTCTTC	CASSAGLREQFF
.	TRBD2	TRBV5-1	TRBJ2-5	TGCGCCAGCAGCGAGGGACTAGCGGGACAAGAGACCCAGTACTTC	CASSEGLAGQETQYF
.	.	TRBV27	TRBJ2-7	TGTGCCAGCAGCCTGCCGGCGGGCGAGCAGTACTTC	CASSLPAGEQYF
.	.	TRBV30	TRBJ1-1	TGTGCCTGGAGCGTCGGACCAGGGGACACTGAAGCTTTCTTT	CAWSVGPGDTEAFF
.	.	TRBV7-9	TRBJ1-6	TGTGCCAGCAGCTCCCCCTCGACACCCCTCCACTTT	CASSSPSTPLHF
.	TRBD2	TRBV9	TRBJ2-2	TGTGCCAGCAGCGACCGAGAATTAGCGGGATTTCCCACCGGGGAGCTGTTTTTT	CASSDRELAGFPTGELFF
.	.	TRBV7-2	TRBJ1-2	TGTGCCAGAATAAACAGGCATCCTAACTATGGCTACACCTTC	CARINRHPNYGYTF
.	.	TRBV7-2	TRBJ1-5	TGTGCCAGCAGCTTATTAAGACAGCCCAATCAGCCCCAGCATTTT	CASSLLRQPNQPQHF
few	.	TRBV19	TRBJ1-1	TGTGCCAGTAGTATAGATCGGGAAGGGAGGGACACTGAAGCTTTCTTT	CASSIDREGRDTEAFF
.	TRBD1	TRBV29-1	TRBJ2-7	TGCAGCGTCAACCCCCTGGACAGGGAAGACGAGCAGTACTTC	CSVNPLDREDEQYF
.	TRBD2	TRBV6-4	TRBJ2-1	TGTGCCAGCAGTGACTCGGTAGCGGGATATGGTGAGCAGTTCTTC	CASSDSVAGYGEQFF
.	.	TRBV28	TRBJ2-2	TGTGCCAGCAGTTCATACACGAACACCGGGGAGCTGTTTTTT	CASSSYTNTGELFF
.	TRBD1	TRBV27	TRBJ1-1	TGTGCCAGCAGCAACTCCGGGACAGTAGTTCTTGGAGCTTTCTTT	CASSNSGTVVLGAFF
.	.	TRBV27	TRBJ1-1	TGTGCCAGCAGTTTATGGGCAGGGCGGGACACTGAAGCTTTCTTT	CASSLWAGRDTEAFF
.	.	TRBV19	TRBJ2-1	TGTGCCAGTAGTATAGCCGCGACAGCTGAGCAGTTCTTC	CASSIAATAEQFF
.	TRBD2	TRBV27	TRBJ2-7	TGTGCCAGCAGGGAGGGACTAGCGGACTCCTACGAGCAGTACTTC	CASREGLADSYEQYF
.	.	TRBV29-1	TRBJ2-7	TGCAGCGCCGTAGGTGGGGTCTCCTACGAGCAGTACTTC	CSAVGGVSYEQYF
.	.	TRBV4-3	TRBJ2-3	TGCGCCAGCAGCCAAGATGTCAGGGCTGATACGCAGTATTTT	CASSQDVRADTQYF
.	.	TRBV6-1	TRBJ1-1	TGTGCCAGCAGTGTCCCTCAGGATGCTTTCTTT	CASSVPQDAFF
.	TRBD1	TRBV12-5	TRBJ2-5	TGTGCTAGTGGGACGGGACAGCAAGAGACCCAGTACTTC	CASGTGQQETQYF
.	TRBD2	TRBV27	TRBJ2-1	TGTGCCAGCAGTCCGTACCCCAGCGGGAGGAATTACAATGAGCAGTTCTTC	CASSPYPSGRNYNEQFF
.	TRBD1	TRBV9	TRBJ2-1	TGTGCCAGCAGCGTCCGGGACAGGGGGAATGAGCAGTTCTTC	CASSVRDRGNEQFF
.	TRBD1	TRBV9	TRBJ1-3	TGTGCCAGCAGCGTAGGAGGACAGGGGGCGAGAGAAGGAAACACCATATATTTT	CASSVGGQGAREGNTIYF